Shown below are 25 T cell receptor beta chains from a single sample sequenced in a study of cytomegalovirus exposure and HLA in healthy donors. It was with 60 Vbeta and 13 Jbeta primers that the PCR ran. Using immunoSEQ multiplex PCR, the repertoire was profiled, and TCRdb retains in-frame clones only, with some absent. The sample shows approximately 110,000 clones, 75% to 90% of them seen only once. The sample was PBMCs. All receptors come from a man between 25 and 39 years old in good health and CMV-seropositive.

The V call is TRBV7-9, the J call TRBJ1-6; no reliable D call. Germline CDR1 SEHNR, CDR2 FQNEAQ (reference sequence). The CDR3 is 13 residues long. Trimming pared 1 base from V and 11 bases from J, leaving 9 bases between. The chain's CDR3 is CASSLEGRAPLHF. Written as DNA, the CDR3 is TGTGCCAGCAGCTTAGAAGGGAGAGCACCCCTCCACTTT.

The rearrangement joins TRBV6-5 to TRBJ1-4; D is unclear. The CDR3 has 15 residues. Trimming left V 0 bases short and J 7 bases short, with 12 bases between. Looked up from germline, CDR1 is MNHEY and CDR2 is SVGAGI. The CDR3 bases are TGTGCCAGCAGTTACTCGTCCCGAAGCGGTGAAAAACTGTTTTTT. It translates to CASSYSSRSGEKLFF.

Only one count was recorded for this clone. The CDR3 region is CASSKEQGESEYGYTF. CDR3 DNA sequence: TGTGCCAGCAGCAAAGAGCAGGGGGAAAGCGAATATGGCTACACCTTC. The rearrangement uses TRBV21-1 and TRBJ1-2; the table calls TRBD1, which could not be checked here. TRBV21-1 represents a pseudogene. The CDR3 loop spans 16 amino acids.

V and J are TRBV4-2 and TRBJ1-5, with 9 bases matching TRBD1. The V gene end was trimmed by 4 bases and the J gene end by 3 bases; junction bases not matched to a gene: 4. The germline V gene encodes CDR1 LGHNA and CDR2 YNFKEQ. This CDR3 spans 15 amino acids. The CDR3 loop reads CASSPDRGPNQPQHF. The DNA of the CDR3 is TGTGCCAGCAGCCCGGACAGGGGACCCAATCAGCCCCAGCATTTT.

The chain combines TRBV9 with TRBJ2-5; tentative D call: TRBD1 (6 bases). With 4 bases removed from V and 1 base from J, the gap between germline ends came to 11 bases. This CDR3 comprises 14 residues. Germline assignment: CDR1 SGDLS and CDR2 YYNGEE. CDR3 bases: TGTGCCAGCAGCTCGGGGACATCCCAAGAGACCCAGTACTTC. Amino acid sequence: CASSSGTSQETQYF.

This sequence joins TRBV2 and TRBJ2-3; tentatively, D is TRBD1 (6 bases). The germline CDR1 and CDR2 sequences are SNHLY and FYNNEI. Trimming shortened V by 11 bases and J by 3 bases, and 15 bases separated the two germline ends. The CDR3 spans 13 residues. CDR3 nucleotides: TGTGCCGGGGAAACAGGGCCTACAGATACGCAGTATTTT. It yields the protein CAGETGPTDTQYF.

This sequence joins TRBV6-5 and TRBJ2-1; 10 bases align to TRBD2. V lost 6 bases, J lost 6 bases, and 8 bases stayed unmatched. Germline assignment: CDR1 MNHEY and CDR2 SVGAGI. The CDR3 extends over 15 amino acids. This chain's CDR3 is CASRTSSSGGNEQFF. CDR3 nucleotide sequence: TGTGCCAGCAGGACCTCGTCTAGCGGGGGCAATGAGCAGTTCTTC.

Notes on this clone: The junction differs from germline at one of its ends, possibly a read error. The chain combines TRBV2 with TRBJ1-1; D unclear. The CDR3 spans 13 residues. Germline CDR1 SNHLY, CDR2 FYNNEI. The CDR3 protein is CASGEGRVTEAFF. The CDR3 coding sequence is TGTGCCAGCGGTGAAGGGCGGGTCACTGAAGCTTTCTTT.

J is TRBJ2-7 and V is TRBV7-2, with D unresolved. V dropped 2 bases and J dropped 2 bases, with 4 bases sitting between them. Germline V gene sequence: CDR1 SGHTA, CDR2 FQGNSA. This CDR3 has 12 amino acids. The CDR3 region has the DNA TGTGCCAGCAGCTTAAACACCTACGAGCAGTACTTC. This gives the protein CASSLNTYEQYF.

This clone has only a few counts. V is TRBV9 and J is TRBJ1-1; the D is unclear. The V and J ends lost 4 bases and 4 bases respectively, with 8 bases between them. The CDR3 contains 12 residues. Per the germline V gene, CDR1 is SGDLS and CDR2 is YYNGEE. CDR3 protein: CASSPGSTEAFF. As DNA, the CDR3 is TGTGCCAGCAGCCCCGGGAGCACTGAAGCTTTCTTT.

The rearrangement links TRBV4-1 to TRBJ1-3; D perhaps matches TRBD1 (6 bases). The CDR3 totals 16 residues. CDR1 MGHRA and CDR2 YSYEKL come from the germline V gene. The V and J ends lost 5 bases and 0 bases respectively, with 14 bases between them. CDR3 sequence (DNA): TGCGCCAGCAGCTACCCGGGACAAAGCTCTGGAAACACCATATATTTT. This translates into CASSYPGQSSGNTIYF.

This clone is a singleton in its sample. The chain couples TRBV18 to TRBJ2-7; 9 nucleotides align to TRBD1. The germline V gene encodes CDR1 KGHSH and CDR2 LQKENI. The CDR3 totals 16 residues. Germline trimming cut 3 bases from V and 6 bases from J; bases unmatched to any gene: 12. The CDR3 DNA follows: TGTGCCAGCTCACCCTCACCTGGACAGGGGACGGCCGAGCAGTACTTC. Protein sequence: CASSPSPGQGTAEQYF.

This chain connects TRBV5-4 to TRBJ2-7; TRBD1 matches 7 bases. Germline lookup yields CDR1 SGHNT and CDR2 YYREEE (reference sequence). The length of the CDR3 is 12 residues. V shed 3 bases, J shed 4 bases, and the junction held 1 base outside the gene matches. This CDR3 reads CASSSDRYEQYF. The CDR3 DNA sequence: TGTGCCAGCAGCTCGGACAGGTACGAGCAGTACTTC.

This clone was observed a handful of times. The rearrangement uses TRBV30 and TRBJ2-1; 7 bases line up with TRBD2. V lost 4 bases and J lost 0; bases outside the gene matches: 6. CDR1 is GTSNPN and CDR2 is SVGIG in the germline V gene (reference sequence). CDR3 size: 15 residues. CDR3 protein: CAWIQAGTSYNEQFF. The CDR3 bases are TGTGCCTGGATTCAAGCGGGGACCTCCTACAATGAGCAGTTCTTC.

The genes are TRBV5-8 and TRBJ1-2; 10 bases agree with TRBD1. After removal of 4 bases from V and 2 bases from J, the junction contained 5 bases not matched to a gene. This CDR3 region has 15 residues. Germline assignment: CDR1 SGHTS and CDR2 YDEGEE. CDR3 DNA sequence: TGTGCCAGCAGCCTACGGACAGGGGGGAACTATGGCTACACCTTC. Amino acids: CASSLRTGGNYGYTF.

The rearrangement uses TRBV4-1 and TRBJ1-4, with a tentative D call TRBD1 (6 bases). Trimming left V 1 base short and J 8 bases short, with 14 bases between. The CDR3 contains 15 residues. Germline CDR1 and CDR2: MGHRA and YSYEKL. In DNA, the CDR3 is TGCGCCAGCAGCCAAGGAGGCAGGGGTGGGGAAAAACTGTTTTTT. It yields the protein CASSQGGRGGEKLFF.

J is TRBJ2-7 and V is TRBV28; 7 positions match TRBD2. This CDR3 spans 15 amino acids. The V segment lost 4 bases and the J segment 3 bases; nucleotides outside the gene matches: 9. CDR1 is MDHEN, CDR2 SYDVKM, per germline. CDR3 sequence reads: CASSSRGTIYYEQYF. Written as DNA, the CDR3 is TGTGCCAGCAGTTCCCGCGGGACTATATACTACGAGCAGTACTTC.

The J gene is TRBJ1-1, the V gene TRBV11-2; no reliable D call. The CDR3 loop spans 17 amino acids. V dropped 0 bases and J dropped 0 bases, with 14 bases sitting between them. CDR1 is SGHAT and CDR2 is FQNNGV in the germline V gene. CDR3 nucleotides: TGTGCCAGCAGCTTAGATGGTCGAGTCAGCGTGAACACTGAAGCTTTCTTT. It yields the protein CASSLDGRVSVNTEAFF.

The rearrangement links TRBV5-4 to TRBJ1-4, with a tentative D call TRBD1 (6 bases). CDR1 and CDR2 (germline): SGHNT, YYREEE (reference sequence). This CDR3 has 14 amino acids. With 7 bases removed from V and 5 bases from J, the gap between germline ends came to 15 bases. DNA of the CDR3: TGTGCCAGCCGACGGGGGGGGGCGAATGAAAAACTGTTTTTT. This translates into CASRRGGANEKLFF.

The chain employs TRBV5-1 and TRBJ1-4; D is undetermined. The germline V and J ends were trimmed by 2 bases and 4 bases, with 9 bases remaining between them. The CDR3 is made up of 14 amino acids. The germline V gene encodes CDR1 SGHRS and CDR2 YFSETQ. CDR3: CASSLTQYNEKLFF. CDR3 bases: TGCGCCAGCAGCTTAACCCAGTATAATGAAAAACTGTTTTTT.

This clone has just one count. The rearrangement joins TRBV27 to TRBJ2-7; 7 bases agree with TRBD2. The CDR3 runs 14 residues. Germline V gene data show CDR1 as MNHEY and CDR2 as SMNVEV (reference sequence). Trimming took 1 base from V and 3 from J; bases not matched to a gene: 3. The CDR3 region is CASSLLGEGYEQYF. Here the CDR3 DNA reads TGTGCCAGCAGTTTATTGGGGGAGGGCTACGAGCAGTACTTC.

The rearrangement links TRBV10-3 to TRBJ2-7; 14 bases agree with TRBD2. Germline CDR1 and CDR2: ENHRY and SYGVKD. CDR3 size: 13 residues. Trimming took 10 bases from V and 2 from J; bases not matched to a gene: 1. CDR3: CATGLAGAYEQYF. In DNA form, the CDR3 reads TGTGCCACGGGACTAGCGGGGGCCTACGAGCAGTACTTC.

The rearrangement links TRBV6-6 to TRBJ1-4; TRBD1 is a possible D gene (6 bases). V was cut by 5 bases and J by 2 bases, with 12 bases left in between. From germline, CDR1 is MNHNY and CDR2 SVGAGI (reference sequence). The CDR3 loop spans 15 amino acids. The CDR3 sequence is CASSRTGSTNEKLFF. The CDR3 region has the DNA TGTGCCAGCAGTCGTACAGGGTCTACTAATGAAAAACTGTTTTTT.

The J gene is TRBJ2-2, the V gene TRBV7-6; 8 positions match TRBD1. Trimming at V came to 6 bases and at J to 4 bases, leaving 4 bases not matched to a gene. CDR1 is SGHVS, CDR2 FNYEAQ, per germline. The CDR3 runs 14 residues. The DNA for the CDR3 is TGTGCCAGCAGTCGAACAGGGGGCACCGGGGAGCTGTTTTTT. Protein sequence: CASSRTGGTGELFF.

The genes are TRBV30 and TRBJ2-5; the D gene is possibly TRBD2 (5 bases). CDR1 is GTSNPN and CDR2 is SVGIG in the germline V gene (reference sequence). The CDR3 covers 15 residues. Trimming removed 0 bases from V and 1 base from J, with 12 bases in between. This chain's CDR3 is CAWSVALEAQETQYF. CDR3 bases: TGTGCCTGGAGTGTAGCCCTGGAGGCCCAAGAGACCCAGTACTTC.